Sequencing of this T cell receptor beta chain was carried out in a study of blood T cell repertoires in COVID-19. With 6 bases removed from V and 7 bases from J, the gap between germline ends came to 16 bases. Germline CDR1 is MNHEY and CDR2 is SVGAGI. The CDR3 extends over 13 amino acids. Sequenced by immunoSEQ multiplex PCR; TCRdb stores in-frame clones only, minus some. The sample yields about 150,000 clones, approximately 88% seen once. The chain carries TRBV6-5 and TRBJ2-7; a possible D gene is TRBD1 (6 bases). The sample comprised PBMCs or T cells enriched from blood (not recorded which). The source of this sequence is a woman between 50 and 59 years old who had recovered from COVID-19. CDR3: CASRNLLGTEQYF. Here the CDR3 DNA reads TGTGCCAGCAGGAACCTTTTGGGGACAGAGCAGTACTTC.